The 22 T cell receptor beta chains in this list originate from one sample, sequenced in a study of blood T cell repertoires in COVID-19. The method was immunoSEQ multiplex PCR; TCRdb's version includes in-frame clones alone and lacks a portion of them. Of around 160,000 clones listed, around 85% are singletons. Sequencing was performed on peripheral blood. The receptors stem from a man in his 60s with active or convalescent COVID-19.

The genes are TRBV2 and TRBJ1-2; 9 bases map to TRBD1. V shed 2 bases, J shed 4 bases, and the junction held 5 bases outside the gene matches. Germline CDR1 is SNHLY and CDR2 is FYNNEI. This CDR3 comprises 15 residues. The CDR3 spells CASSERGQGGYGYTF. The DNA of the CDR3 is TGTGCCAGCAGTGAAAGGGGACAGGGCGGCTATGGCTACACCTTC.

This chain uses TRBV7-8 with TRBJ1-6; 8 bases are shared with TRBD1. The germline V gene encodes CDR1 SGHVS and CDR2 FQNEAQ. V was clipped by 5 bases and J by 6 bases; unmatched bases: 3. The CDR3 covers 14 residues. The CDR3 DNA follows: TGTGCCAGCAGCCCCGACAGGGGTAATTCACCCCTCCACTTT. This translates into CASSPDRGNSPLHF.

This chain links TRBV6-5 with TRBJ2-3, with TRBD1 matching 7 bases. V shed 5 bases and J 5 bases; nucleotides not matched to a gene: 4. Germline V gives CDR1 MNHEY, CDR2 SVGAGI. This CDR3 contains 13 residues. CDR3 amino acids: CASSLRQGDTQYF. The CDR3 coding sequence is TGTGCCAGCAGTCTTAGACAGGGAGATACGCAGTATTTT.

This clone was counted a single time. This sample includes further DNA sequences coding for the same CDR3. CDR3: CASSIAGGTDTQYF. The CDR3 DNA reads as TGTGCCAGTAGTATCGCGGGGGGCACAGATACGCAGTATTTT. V and J are TRBV19 and TRBJ2-3; 7 bases align to TRBD2. The CDR3 has 14 amino acids. J gave up 1 base and V 3 bases, and 1 base lay outside the gene matches. Germline V gives CDR1 LNHDA, CDR2 SQIVND (reference sequence).

This clone appeared a single time. The chain joins TRBV18 to TRBJ1-5; D uncertain. Germline lookup yields CDR1 KGHSH and CDR2 LQKENI. Trimming shortened V by 5 bases and J by 2 bases, and 13 bases separated the two germline ends. The length of the CDR3 is 15 residues. The CDR3 here is CASSTNPGGNQPQHF. In DNA form, the CDR3 reads TGTGCCAGCTCAACAAACCCAGGCGGCAATCAGCCCCAGCATTTT.

The chain combines TRBV7-2 with TRBJ1-1, with no clear D. Trimming removed 3 bases at V and 1 base at J, with 6 bases between. CDR1 is SGHTA, CDR2 FQGNSA, per germline. The CDR3 consists of 13 residues. DNA of the CDR3: TGTGCCAGCAGCTTCTCCCGGAACACTGAAGCTTTCTTT. Its protein is CASSFSRNTEAFF.

V is TRBV25-1 and J is TRBJ1-3, with D possibly TRBD1 on 5 matching bases. V was shortened by 5 bases and J by 0 bases, with 8 bases between the two germline ends. CDR1 and CDR2 (germline): MGHDK, SYGVNS. The CDR3 has 14 amino acids. This CDR3 reads CASSPGHSGNTIYF. Written as DNA, the CDR3 is TGTGCCAGCAGTCCCGGACACTCTGGAAACACCATATATTTT.

The chain uses TRBV10-2 and TRBJ2-3, with 8 bases fitting TRBD2. This CDR3 is 16 amino acids long. The germline V gene encodes CDR1 WSHSY and CDR2 SAAADI. Unmatched junction bases numbered 6, after V lost 4 bases and J lost 0 bases. DNA of the CDR3: TGCGCCAGCAGTGGTGGTAGCGGGATTAGCACAGATACGCAGTATTTT. It translates to CASSGGSGISTDTQYF.

The chain employs TRBV15 and TRBJ2-1; 8 bases align to TRBD2. V lost 0 bases, J lost 1 base, and 5 bases stayed unmatched. Germline V gene data show CDR1 as LNHNV and CDR2 as YYDKDF (reference sequence). The CDR3 spans 17 residues. The CDR3 DNA sequence: TGTGCCACCAGCAGAGATTACCCGGGAGGGTCCTACAATGAGCAGTTCTTC. It specifies CATSRDYPGGSYNEQFF.

This chain joins TRBV29-1 and TRBJ2-3, with TRBD1 matching over 9 bases. This CDR3 comprises 14 residues. Germline V CDR1 and CDR2: SQVTM, ANQGSEA. The trim removed 4 bases at V and 4 bases at J, leaving 6 bases unmatched. The CDR3 nucleotides are TGCAGCGTTGGACAGGGGGTTTCTTCAGATACGCAGTATTTT. Its protein product is CSVGQGVSSDTQYF.

V usage is TRBV29-1 and J usage is TRBJ2-3, with 11 bases matching TRBD2. The junction had 10 bases not matched to a gene; V was cut back by 8 bases and J by 6 bases. Germline CDR1 reads SQVTM; CDR2 reads ANQGSEA. This CDR3 region has 14 residues. The DNA of the CDR3 is TGCAGCTCAATGGGGACTAGCGGTACGGATACGCAGTATTTT. Amino acid sequence: CSSMGTSGTDTQYF.

This sequence joins TRBV5-5 and TRBJ1-4; 9 bases fit TRBD1. The germline V gene has CDR1 SGHKS and CDR2 YYEKEE (reference sequence). J lost 6 bases, V lost 4 bases, and 7 bases had no gene match. CDR3 length: 15 residues. CDR3 DNA: TGTGCCAGCAGCGCGGGACAGGGCAAAGATGAAAAACTGTTTTTT. Its translation is CASSAGQGKDEKLFF.

This chain uses TRBV24-1 with TRBJ2-1, with no clear D. This CDR3 has 12 residues. Between the trimmed V and J ends, which lost 2 bases and 4 bases, there was a span of 2 bases. CDR1 and CDR2 from the germline V gene are KGHDR and SFDVKD. CDR3 sequence (DNA): TGTGCCACCAGTGATTCATACAATGAGCAGTTCTTC. This codes for CATSDSYNEQFF.

This clone was seen only once. The CDR3 DNA is TGCAGCGTTGATTGGACTAGCGGGAGTGTAGATACGCAGTATTTT. It translates to CSVDWTSGSVDTQYF. This rearrangement joins TRBV29-1 to TRBJ2-3; 13 bases fit TRBD2. With 3 bases clipped from V and 5 bases from J, the junction kept 5 bases outside the gene matches. Per the germline V gene, CDR1 is SQVTM and CDR2 is ANQGSEA. CDR3 length equals 15 residues.

This clone was recorded once. The chain couples TRBV27 to TRBJ2-7, with 9 positions matching TRBD2. The CDR3 spans 15 residues. V shed 5 bases and J 1 base; nucleotides not matched to a gene: 6. Germline values: CDR1 MNHEY, CDR2 SMNVEV (reference sequence). This CDR3 is CASSRTSAVSYEQYF. The CDR3 DNA reads as TGTGCCAGCAGTCGGACTAGCGCCGTATCCTACGAGCAGTACTTC.

In its sample, this clone was seen once. The chain employs TRBV5-6 and TRBJ2-2; TRBD2 agrees at 10 bases. V was clipped by 0 bases and J by 4 bases; unmatched bases: 3. The CDR3 runs 16 residues. The germline V gene has CDR1 SGHDT and CDR2 YYEEEE. CDR3 coding DNA: TGTGCCAGCAGCTTGGTGTCTAGCGGGAGCACCGGGGAGCTGTTTTTT. Translation gives CASSLVSSGSTGELFF.

The chain combines TRBV25-1 with TRBJ1-1; D possibly corresponds to TRBD1 (5 bases). This CDR3 has 15 amino acids. Germline lookup yields CDR1 MGHDK and CDR2 SYGVNS. The V gene lost 6 bases and the J gene lost 4 bases, with 18 bases spanning the gap. CDR3 loop: CASSLPGTLVTEAFF. The CDR3 DNA follows: TGTGCCAGCAGCCTCCCGGGGACTTTGGTCACTGAAGCTTTCTTT.

The chain has TRBV7-7 and TRBJ2-2; 8 bases are shared with TRBD1. The CDR3 length is 16 residues. The germline V gene encodes CDR1 SSHAT and CDR2 FNYEAQ (reference sequence). V trimming: 4 bases; J trimming: 1 base; junction bases outside the gene matches: 5. The CDR3 loop is CASSSWTGLNTGELFF. As DNA, the CDR3 is TGTGCCAGCAGCTCCTGGACAGGGCTGAACACCGGGGAGCTGTTTTTT.

The genes are TRBV5-1 and TRBJ2-1; possible D gene TRBD2, 5 bases. The V gene's germline CDR1 is SGHRS and CDR2 YFSETQ. The CDR3 has 14 residues. Trimming cost V 0 bases and J 5 bases, with 9 bases left between them. The CDR3 sequence: CASSLAGINNEQFF. CDR3 nucleotides: TGCGCCAGCAGCTTGGCGGGGATTAACAATGAGCAGTTCTTC.

In this sample, this clone turned up a few times. Other nucleotide sequences from this sample produce the same CDR3. The genes are TRBV3-1 (or the pseudogene TRBV3-2) and TRBJ2-2; 7 bases fit TRBD2. J was trimmed by 2 bases and V by 1 base; bases with no gene match: 4. In germline, CDR1 is LGHDT, CDR2 YNNKEL (reference sequence). This CDR3 comprises 16 residues. CDR3 bases: TGTGCCAGCAGCCAAGGTCCTAGCGGAAACACCGGGGAGCTGTTTTTT. It translates to CASSQGPSGNTGELFF.

The chain couples TRBV28 to TRBJ2-1, with TRBD2 matching over 9 bases. The CDR3 covers 14 residues. Germline lookup yields CDR1 MDHEN and CDR2 SYDVKM. Trimming cost V 4 bases and J 5 bases; bases outside gene matches: 3. CDR3 loop: CASSSGTSNNEQFF. The CDR3 DNA sequence: TGTGCCAGCAGTTCCGGGACTAGCAACAATGAGCAGTTCTTC. The full variable domain, its missing parts supplied by reference TRBV28 and TRBJ2-1, is DVKVTQSSRYLVKRTGEKVFLECVQDMDHENMFWYRQDPGLGLRLIYFSYDVKMKEKGDIPEGYSVSREKKERFSLILESASTNQTSMYLCASSSGTSNNEQFFGPGTRLTVL.

The V gene is TRBV6-1, the J gene TRBJ1-5, with D hard to call. The CDR3 is 16 amino acids. V dropped 3 bases and J dropped 7 bases, with 19 bases sitting between them. Germline lookup yields CDR1 MNHNS and CDR2 SASEGT. This CDR3 reads CASSERSREGRQPQHF. In DNA form, the CDR3 reads TGTGCCAGCAGTGAGCGCAGTCGGGAGGGAAGGCAGCCCCAGCATTTT.